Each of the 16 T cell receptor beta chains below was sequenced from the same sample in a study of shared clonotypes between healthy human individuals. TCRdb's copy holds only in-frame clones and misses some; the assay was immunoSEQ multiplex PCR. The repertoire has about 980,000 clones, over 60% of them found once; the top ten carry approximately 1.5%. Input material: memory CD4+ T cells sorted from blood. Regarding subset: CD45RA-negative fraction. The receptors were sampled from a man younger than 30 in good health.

The DNA of the CDR3 is TGTGCCTGGGGCCTAACCACCGGGGAGCTGTTTTTT. Protein product: CAWGLTTGELFF. The chain couples TRBV30 to TRBJ2-2; D is ambiguous. CDR1 and CDR2 from the germline V gene are GTSNPN and SVGIG (reference sequence). This CDR3 is 12 amino acids long. The germline V and J ends were trimmed by 5 bases and 4 bases, with 8 bases remaining between them.

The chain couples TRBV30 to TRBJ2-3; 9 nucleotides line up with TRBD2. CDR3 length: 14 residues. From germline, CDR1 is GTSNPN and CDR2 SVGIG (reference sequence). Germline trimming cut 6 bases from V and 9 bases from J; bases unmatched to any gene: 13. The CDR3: CACRSTSGPGTQYF. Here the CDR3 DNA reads TGTGCCTGTAGATCTACTAGCGGGCCGGGGACGCAGTATTTT.

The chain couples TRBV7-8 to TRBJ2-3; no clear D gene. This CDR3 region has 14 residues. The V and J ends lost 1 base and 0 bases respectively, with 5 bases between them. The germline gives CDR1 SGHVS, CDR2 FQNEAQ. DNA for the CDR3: TGTGCCAGCAGCTTAGGGATGAGCACAGATACGCAGTATTTT. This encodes CASSLGMSTDTQYF.

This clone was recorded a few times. CDR3 DNA sequence: TGTGCCAGCAGCCTTGCGTCCGGGAGCTTTTACGAGCAGTACTTC. Translation: CASSLASGSFYEQYF. This sequence joins TRBV14 and TRBJ2-7; possible D gene TRBD2, 6 bases. The germline V and J ends were trimmed by 4 bases and 4 bases, with 17 bases remaining between them. CDR1 and CDR2 from the germline V gene are SGHDN and FVKESK. CDR3 size: 15 residues.

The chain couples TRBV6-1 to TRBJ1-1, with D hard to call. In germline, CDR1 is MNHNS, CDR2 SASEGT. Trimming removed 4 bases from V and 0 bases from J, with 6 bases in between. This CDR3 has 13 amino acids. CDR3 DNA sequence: TGTGCCAGCAGTGGCTACATGAACACTGAAGCTTTCTTT. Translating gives CASSGYMNTEAFF.

CDR3 in amino acids: CASSPIAGAKRGETQYF. CDR3 nucleotides: TGTGCCAGCAGCCCCATAGCGGGAGCAAAAAGGGGGGAGACCCAGTACTTC. The J gene is TRBJ2-5, the V gene TRBV11-2; 9 nucleotides line up with TRBD2. There are 17 residues in the CDR3. Germline CDR1 SGHAT, CDR2 FQNNGV. The V gene end was trimmed by 5 bases and the J gene end by 5 bases; junction bases not matched to a gene: 15.

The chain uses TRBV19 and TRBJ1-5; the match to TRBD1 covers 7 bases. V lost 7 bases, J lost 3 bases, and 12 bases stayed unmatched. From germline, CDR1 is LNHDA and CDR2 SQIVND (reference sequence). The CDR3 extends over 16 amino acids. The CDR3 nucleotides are TGTGCCAGTACCCCGATCGACAGGGCCTACAATCAGCCCCAGCATTTT. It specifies CASTPIDRAYNQPQHF. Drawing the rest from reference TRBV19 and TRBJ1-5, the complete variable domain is DGGITQSPKYLFRKEGQNVTLSCEQNLNHDAMYWYRQDPGQGLRLIYYSQIVNDFQKGDIAEGYSVSREKKESFPLTVTSAQKNPTAFYLCASTPIDRAYNQPQHFGDGTRLSIL.

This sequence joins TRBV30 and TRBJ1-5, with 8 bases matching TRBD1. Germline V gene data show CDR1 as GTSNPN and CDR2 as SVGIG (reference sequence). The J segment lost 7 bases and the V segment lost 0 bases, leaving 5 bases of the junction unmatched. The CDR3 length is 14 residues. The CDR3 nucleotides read TGTGCCTGGAGTGTAGACAGGGGTGGGCAGCCCCAGCATTTT. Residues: CAWSVDRGGQPQHF.

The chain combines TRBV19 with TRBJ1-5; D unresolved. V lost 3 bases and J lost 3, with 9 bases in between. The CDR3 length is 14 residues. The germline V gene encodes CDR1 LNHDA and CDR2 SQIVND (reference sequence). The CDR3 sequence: CASSILQHNQPQHF. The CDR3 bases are TGTGCCAGTAGTATCTTACAGCACAATCAGCCCCAGCATTTT.

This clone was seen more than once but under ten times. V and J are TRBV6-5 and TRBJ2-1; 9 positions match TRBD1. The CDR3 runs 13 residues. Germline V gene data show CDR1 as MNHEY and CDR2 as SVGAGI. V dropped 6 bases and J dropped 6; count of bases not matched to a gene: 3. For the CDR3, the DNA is TGTGCCAGCAGGACAGGGGGTGTCAATGAGCAGTTCTTC. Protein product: CASRTGGVNEQFF.

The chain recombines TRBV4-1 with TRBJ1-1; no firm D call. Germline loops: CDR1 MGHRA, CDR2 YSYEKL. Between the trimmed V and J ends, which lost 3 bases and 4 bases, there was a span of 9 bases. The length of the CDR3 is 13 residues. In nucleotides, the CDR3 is TGCGCCAGCAGCCAGGGCCAGTTCACTGAAGCTTTCTTT. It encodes CASSQGQFTEAFF.

The DNA for the CDR3 is TGTGCCTCGGGACACGAGGAAAAACTGTTTTTT. It specifies CASGHEEKLFF. The gene calls are TRBV30 and TRBJ1-4; D perhaps matches TRBD1 (6 bases). CDR3 length: 11 amino acids. The germline V and J ends were trimmed by 7 bases and 8 bases, with 11 bases remaining between them. Germline CDR1 and CDR2: GTSNPN and SVGIG (reference sequence).

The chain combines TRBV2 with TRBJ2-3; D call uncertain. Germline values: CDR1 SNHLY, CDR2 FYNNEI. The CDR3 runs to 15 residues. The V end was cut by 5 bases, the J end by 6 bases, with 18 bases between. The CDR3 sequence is CASSTPRGVSDTQYF. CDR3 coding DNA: TGTGCCAGCAGTACTCCGCGTGGTGTCAGTGATACGCAGTATTTT.

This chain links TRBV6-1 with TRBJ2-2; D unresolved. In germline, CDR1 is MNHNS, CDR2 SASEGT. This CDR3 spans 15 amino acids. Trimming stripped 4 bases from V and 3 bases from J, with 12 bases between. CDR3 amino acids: CASSAYITYTGELFF. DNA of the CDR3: TGTGCCAGCAGTGCCTACATCACCTACACCGGGGAGCTGTTTTTT.

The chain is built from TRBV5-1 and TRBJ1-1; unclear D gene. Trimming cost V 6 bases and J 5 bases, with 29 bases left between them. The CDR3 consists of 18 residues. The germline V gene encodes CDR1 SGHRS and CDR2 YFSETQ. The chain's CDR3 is CASTKVGPLERAETEAFF. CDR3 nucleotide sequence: TGCGCCAGCACCAAAGTGGGCCCCTTGGAAAGGGCAGAAACTGAAGCTTTCTTT. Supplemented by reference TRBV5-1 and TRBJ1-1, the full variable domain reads KAGVTQTPRYLIKTRGQQVTLSCSPISGHRSVSWYQQTPGQGLQFLFEYFSETQRNKGNFPGRFSGRQFSNSRSEMNVSTLELGDSALYLCASTKVGPLERAETEAFFGQGTRLTVV.

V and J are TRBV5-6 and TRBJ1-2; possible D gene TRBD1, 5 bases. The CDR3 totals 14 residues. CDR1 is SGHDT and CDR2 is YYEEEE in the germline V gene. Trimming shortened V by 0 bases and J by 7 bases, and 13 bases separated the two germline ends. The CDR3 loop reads CASSLGQGVGGYTF. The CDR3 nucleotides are TGTGCCAGCAGCTTGGGGCAGGGAGTGGGTGGCTACACCTTC.